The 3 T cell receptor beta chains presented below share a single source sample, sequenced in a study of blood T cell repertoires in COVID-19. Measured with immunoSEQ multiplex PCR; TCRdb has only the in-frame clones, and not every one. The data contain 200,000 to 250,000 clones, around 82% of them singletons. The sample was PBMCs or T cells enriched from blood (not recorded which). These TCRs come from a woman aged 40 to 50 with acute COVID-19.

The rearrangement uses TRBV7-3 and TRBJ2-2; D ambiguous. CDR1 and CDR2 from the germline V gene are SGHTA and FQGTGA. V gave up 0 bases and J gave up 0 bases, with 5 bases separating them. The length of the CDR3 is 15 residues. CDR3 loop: CASSLTPANTGELFF. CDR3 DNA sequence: TGTGCCAGCAGCTTAACTCCGGCGAACACCGGGGAGCTGTTTTTT.

The CDR3: CSAHSYEQYF. As DNA, the CDR3 is TGCAGTGCCCACTCTTACGAGCAGTACTTC. This chain connects TRBV20-1 to TRBJ2-7, with unresolved D. The CDR3 totals 10 residues. Germline lookup yields CDR1 DFQATT and CDR2 SNEGSKA (reference sequence). Trimming cost V 6 bases and J 4 bases, with 7 bases left between them.

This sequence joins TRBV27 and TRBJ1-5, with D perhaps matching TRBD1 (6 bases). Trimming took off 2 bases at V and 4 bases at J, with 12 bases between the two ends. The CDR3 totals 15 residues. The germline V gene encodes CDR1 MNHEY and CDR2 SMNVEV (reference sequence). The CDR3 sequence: CASSLRPQGNQPQHF. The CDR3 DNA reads TGTGCCAGCAGTTTAAGGCCGCAGGGGAATCAGCCCCAGCATTTT.